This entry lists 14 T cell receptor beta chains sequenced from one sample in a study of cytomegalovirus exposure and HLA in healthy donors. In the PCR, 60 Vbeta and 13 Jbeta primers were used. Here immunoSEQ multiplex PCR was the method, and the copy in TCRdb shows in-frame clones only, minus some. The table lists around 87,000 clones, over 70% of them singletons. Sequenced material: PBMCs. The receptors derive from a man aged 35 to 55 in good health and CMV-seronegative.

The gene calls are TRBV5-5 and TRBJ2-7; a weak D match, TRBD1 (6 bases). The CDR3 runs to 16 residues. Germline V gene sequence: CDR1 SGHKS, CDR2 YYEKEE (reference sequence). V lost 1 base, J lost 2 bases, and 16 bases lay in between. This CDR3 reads CASSLRTVGNAYEQYF. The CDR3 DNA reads TGTGCCAGCAGCTTGCGGACAGTAGGTAACGCCTACGAGCAGTACTTC.

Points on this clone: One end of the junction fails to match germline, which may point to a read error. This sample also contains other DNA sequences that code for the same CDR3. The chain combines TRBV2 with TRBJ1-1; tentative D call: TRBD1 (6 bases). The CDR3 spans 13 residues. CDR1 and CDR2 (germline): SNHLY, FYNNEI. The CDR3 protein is CAKQAQGGTEAFF. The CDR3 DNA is TGTGCCAAACAAGCACAGGGTGGCACTGAAGCCTTCTTT.

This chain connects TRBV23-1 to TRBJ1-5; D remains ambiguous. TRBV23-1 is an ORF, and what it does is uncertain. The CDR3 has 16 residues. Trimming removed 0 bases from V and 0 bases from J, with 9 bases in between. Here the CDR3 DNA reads TGCGCCAGCAGTCAATCGGCGGGGTATAGCAATCAGCCCCAGCATTTT. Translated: CASSQSAGYSNQPQHF.

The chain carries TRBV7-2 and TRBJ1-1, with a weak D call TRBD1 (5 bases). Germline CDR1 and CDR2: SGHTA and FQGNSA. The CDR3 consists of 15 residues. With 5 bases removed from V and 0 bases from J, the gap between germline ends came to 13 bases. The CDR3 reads CASSARVWMNTEAFF. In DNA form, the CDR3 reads TGTGCCAGCAGCGCCAGGGTTTGGATGAACACTGAAGCTTTCTTT. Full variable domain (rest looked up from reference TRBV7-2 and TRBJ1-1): GAGVSQSPSNKVTEKGKDVELRCDPISGHTALYWYRQSLGQGLEFLIYFQGNSAPDKSGLPSDRFSAERTGGSVSTLTIQRTQQEDSAVYLCASSARVWMNTEAFFGQGTRLTVV.

The chain's CDR3 is CASTRGTSGSDTQYF. The CDR3 DNA reads as TGTGCCAGCACCCGCGGGACTAGCGGCTCAGATACGCAGTATTTT. V usage is TRBV4-2 and J usage is TRBJ2-3, with 11 bases aligning to TRBD2. CDR1 is LGHNA and CDR2 is YNFKEQ in the germline V gene. Trimming removed 7 bases from V and 4 bases from J; junction bases left unmatched: 7. This CDR3 region has 15 residues.

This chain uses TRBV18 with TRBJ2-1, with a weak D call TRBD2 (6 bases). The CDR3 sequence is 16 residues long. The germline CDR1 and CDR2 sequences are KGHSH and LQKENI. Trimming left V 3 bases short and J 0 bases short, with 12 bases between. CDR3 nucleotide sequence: TGTGCCAGCTCACCTAGTGGCGGGGACTCCTACAATGAGCAGTTCTTC. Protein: CASSPSGGDSYNEQFF.

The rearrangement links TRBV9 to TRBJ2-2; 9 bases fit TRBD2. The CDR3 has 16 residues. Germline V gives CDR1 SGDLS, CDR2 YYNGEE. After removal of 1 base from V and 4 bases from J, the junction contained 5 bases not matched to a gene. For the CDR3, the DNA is TGTGCCAGCAGCGTACTTGGCGGGGGGGGCACCGGGGAGCTGTTTTTT. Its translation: CASSVLGGGGTGELFF.

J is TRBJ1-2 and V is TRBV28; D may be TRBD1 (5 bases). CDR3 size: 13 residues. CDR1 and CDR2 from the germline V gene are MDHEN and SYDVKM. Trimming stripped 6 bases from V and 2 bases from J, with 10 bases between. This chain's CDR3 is CASRTTVNYGYTF. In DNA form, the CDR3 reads TGTGCCAGCAGGACGACAGTAAACTATGGCTACACCTTC.

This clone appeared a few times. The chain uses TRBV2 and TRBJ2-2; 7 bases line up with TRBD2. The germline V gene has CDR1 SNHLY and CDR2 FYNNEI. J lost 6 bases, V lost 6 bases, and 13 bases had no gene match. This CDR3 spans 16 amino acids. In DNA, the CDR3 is TGTGCCAGCAGGGACCCGGGACTACCCCGCTCCGGGGAGCTGTTTTTT. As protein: CASRDPGLPRSGELFF.

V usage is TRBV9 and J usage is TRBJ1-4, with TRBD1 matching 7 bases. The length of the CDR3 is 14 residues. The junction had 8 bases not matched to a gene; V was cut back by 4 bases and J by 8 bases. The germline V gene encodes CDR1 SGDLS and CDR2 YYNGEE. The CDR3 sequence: CASSLDREGEKLFF. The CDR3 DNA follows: TGTGCCAGCAGCCTAGACAGGGAGGGAGAAAAACTGTTTTTT.

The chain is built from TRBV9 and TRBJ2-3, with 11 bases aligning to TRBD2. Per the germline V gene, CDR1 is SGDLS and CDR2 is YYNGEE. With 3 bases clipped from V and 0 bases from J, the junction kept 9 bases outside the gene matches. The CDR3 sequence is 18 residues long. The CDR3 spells CASSDTSGGPTSTDTQYF. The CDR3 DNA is TGTGCCAGCAGCGACACTAGCGGGGGTCCGACTAGCACAGATACGCAGTATTTT.

CDR3 amino acids: CASSLNLGQNTGELFF. CDR3 DNA: TGTGCCAGCAGCTTAAATTTGGGACAGAACACCGGGGAGCTGTTTTTT. The chain has TRBV7-3 and TRBJ2-2; TRBD1 might be the D (6 bases). V lost 1 base to trimming and J lost 1 base, with 10 bases between them. This CDR3 has 16 residues. Per the germline V gene, CDR1 is SGHTA and CDR2 is FQGTGA.

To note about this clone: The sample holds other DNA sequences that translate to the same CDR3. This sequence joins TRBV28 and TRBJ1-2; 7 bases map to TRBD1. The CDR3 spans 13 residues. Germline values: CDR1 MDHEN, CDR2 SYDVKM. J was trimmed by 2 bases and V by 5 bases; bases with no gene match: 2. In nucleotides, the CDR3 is TGTGCCAGCAGTCTGGGACAGAACTATGGCTACACCTTC. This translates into CASSLGQNYGYTF.

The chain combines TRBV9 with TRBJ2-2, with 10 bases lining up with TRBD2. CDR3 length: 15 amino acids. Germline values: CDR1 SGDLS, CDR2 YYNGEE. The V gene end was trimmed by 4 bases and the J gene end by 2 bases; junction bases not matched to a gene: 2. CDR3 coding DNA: TGTGCCAGCAGCCCTAGCGGGGGTAACACCGGGGAGCTGTTTTTT. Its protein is CASSPSGGNTGELFF. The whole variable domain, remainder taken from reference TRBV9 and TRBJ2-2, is DSGVTQTPKHLITATGQRVTLRCSPRSGDLSVYWYQQSLDQGLQFLIQYYNGEERAKGNILERFSAQQFPDLHSELNLSSLELGDSALYFCASSPSGGNTGELFFGEGSRLTVL.